A single T cell receptor (beta chain) is shown here with its context. The CDR3 covers 15 residues. The germline V gene has CDR1 SEHNR and CDR2 FQNEAQ (reference sequence). Trimming took 5 bases from V and 5 from J, leaving 15 bases between them. These data are taken from a study of blood T cell repertoires in COVID-19. The assay was immunoSEQ multiplex PCR, and TCRdb's table has in-frame clones only and misses some. Of around 30,000 clones in the sample, 60% to 85% were seen once. The rearrangement links TRBV7-9 to TRBJ1-4; no reliable D call. This clonotype originated in a woman aged 70-85 years with active or convalescent COVID-19. Material: peripheral blood. CDR3: CASSLEVGSNEKLFF. The CDR3 DNA is TGTGCCAGCAGCCTAGAGGTGGGGAGCAATGAAAAACTGTTTTTT.